These 3 T cell receptor beta chains were all obtained from the same sample, sequenced in a study of T-cell memory formation after mild COVID-19. Each CDR3 protein is one row after TCRdb ran MiXCR on the 5' RACE reads. This repertoire shows more than 80,000 distinct CDR3 sequences, roughly an eighth found once; its top ten account for around 27%. Material: PBMCs or a T cell subset sorted from them (not recorded which). Receptors originate from an adult woman who had mild COVID-19 (a few samples of this study predate the infection). Cell type and time point are not known.

This clonotype was seen only a few times. The J gene is TRBJ2-7, the V gene TRBV5-6; no clear D gene. V gave up 3 bases and J gave up 2 bases, with 12 bases separating them. Germline CDR1 is SGHDT and CDR2 is YYEEEE. The CDR3 consists of 14 residues. This CDR3 is CASSSRSPTYEQYF. In DNA, the CDR3 is TGTGCCAGCAGCTCGCGATCCCCTACCTACGAGCAGTACTTC.

This clonotype is medium-sized by share. The V and J genes are TRBV29-1 and TRBJ1-2, with 7 bases fitting TRBD1. Germline CDR1 reads SQVTM; CDR2 reads ANQGSEA. The V gene end was trimmed by 3 bases and the J gene end by 5 bases; junction bases not matched to a gene: 9. CDR3 length equals 14 residues. The CDR3 reads CSVEGTDLLYGYTF. The CDR3 region has the DNA TGCAGCGTTGAGGGGACAGACCTCTTATATGGCTACACCTTC.

This clonotype was seen a few times. This chain connects TRBV24-1 to TRBJ2-1; TRBD2 matches at 9 bases. V lost 4 bases, J lost 7 bases, and 10 bases stayed unmatched. The CDR3 spans 16 residues. Looked up from germline, CDR1 is KGHDR and CDR2 is SFDVKD. For the CDR3, the DNA is TGTGCCACCAGTGAACCGCGGGAGGGCTCGGAGAATGAGCAGTTCTTC. The encoded protein is CATSEPREGSENEQFF.